Following are 9 T cell receptor beta chains from one sample sequenced in a study of blood T cell repertoires in COVID-19. Method: immunoSEQ multiplex PCR; TCRdb's copy keeps in-frame clones and lacks some. This table holds about 400,000 clones, around 92% found once. The material sequenced was PBMCs or T cells enriched from blood (not recorded which). The source of these receptors is a young woman who had recovered from COVID-19.

The rearrangement links TRBV27 to TRBJ2-7; 8 bases fit TRBD1. The CDR3 is made up of 15 amino acids. Germline CDR1 reads MNHEY; CDR2 reads SMNVEV (reference sequence). Trimming at V came to 6 bases and at J to 0 bases, leaving 7 bases not matched to a gene. The CDR3 region has the DNA TGTGCCAGCAGACGGACAGGGCTGAGCTCCTACGAGCAGTACTTC. Its protein product is CASRRTGLSSYEQYF.

The chain joins TRBV2 to TRBJ1-3; D unclear. Trimming left V 6 bases short and J 0 bases short, with 12 bases between. Germline V gene sequence: CDR1 SNHLY, CDR2 FYNNEI. CDR3 length equals 15 residues. The DNA of the CDR3 is TGTGCCAGCAGCGAGGATCAAATCTCTGGAAACACCATATATTTT. This encodes CASSEDQISGNTIYF.

The V call is TRBV6-5, the J call TRBJ2-2; D uncertain. Trimming shortened V by 2 bases and J by 3 bases, and 10 bases separated the two germline ends. Germline lookup yields CDR1 MNHEY and CDR2 SVGAGI. CDR3 size: 15 residues. This CDR3 reads CASSYDGVYTGELFF. In nucleotides, the CDR3 is TGTGCCAGCAGTTACGACGGAGTTTACACCGGGGAGCTGTTTTTT.

The chain has TRBV12-3 or TRBV12-4 and TRBJ2-5, with a possible D match to TRBD1 (6 bases). CDR3 size: 12 residues. V dropped 6 bases and J dropped 5 bases, with 10 bases sitting between them. CDR3 loop: CASSTGMETQYF. In DNA, the CDR3 is TGTGCCAGCAGCACAGGGATGGAGACCCAGTACTTC.

The rearrangement joins TRBV27 to TRBJ2-1; D is perhaps TRBD1 (6 bases). V lost 6 bases and J lost 0, with 12 bases in between. The V gene's germline CDR1 is MNHEY and CDR2 SMNVEV (reference sequence). The CDR3 totals 15 residues. The CDR3 loop is CASRIRGGSYNEQFF. As DNA, the CDR3 is TGTGCCAGCAGGATCAGGGGTGGCTCCTACAATGAGCAGTTCTTC.

This chain connects TRBV6-5 to TRBJ2-2; TRBD2 matches at 8 bases. The CDR3 is made up of 15 amino acids. Trimming cost V 8 bases and J 3 bases; bases outside gene matches: 8. Germline V gene lookup returns CDR1 MNHEY and CDR2 SVGAGI. In nucleotides, the CDR3 is TGTGCCAGCTCGGGGGGGACCCTATACACCGGGGAGCTGTTTTTT. Amino acid sequence: CASSGGTLYTGELFF.

This chain joins TRBV15 and TRBJ2-5; unclear D gene. The CDR3 is 15 amino acids. Germline V gene data show CDR1 as LNHNV and CDR2 as YYDKDF (reference sequence). The V end lost 0 bases, the J end lost 2 bases, and 10 bases lay between the germline ends. CDR3 sequence (DNA): TGTGCCACCAGCAGAGATCAAAACAGTCAAGAGACCCAGTACTTC. Its translation: CATSRDQNSQETQYF. Supplemented by reference TRBV15 and TRBJ2-5, the full variable domain reads DAMVIQNPRYQVTQFGKPVTLSCSQTLNHNVMYWYQQKSSQAPKLLFHYYDKDFNNEADTPDNFQSRRPNTSFCFLDIRSPGLGDTAMYLCATSRDQNSQETQYFGPGTRLLVL.

The genes are TRBV9 and TRBJ1-2; D remains ambiguous. Between the trimmed V and J ends, which lost 3 bases and 4 bases, there was a span of 16 bases. CDR1 is SGDLS, CDR2 YYNGEE, per germline. The CDR3 length is 15 residues. The CDR3 DNA follows: TGTGCCAGCAGCGCATCGACAAGAACCATCTATGGCTACACCTTC. This translates into CASSASTRTIYGYTF.

This chain joins TRBV19 and TRBJ1-1, with unresolved D. V was trimmed by 9 bases and J by 8 bases, leaving 16 bases between them. The CDR3 extends over 12 amino acids. CDR1 and CDR2 from the germline V gene are LNHDA and SQIVND (reference sequence). CDR3 residues: CASRPPRMEAFF. CDR3 coding DNA: TGTGCCAGCCGACCCCCGCGGATGGAAGCTTTCTTT.